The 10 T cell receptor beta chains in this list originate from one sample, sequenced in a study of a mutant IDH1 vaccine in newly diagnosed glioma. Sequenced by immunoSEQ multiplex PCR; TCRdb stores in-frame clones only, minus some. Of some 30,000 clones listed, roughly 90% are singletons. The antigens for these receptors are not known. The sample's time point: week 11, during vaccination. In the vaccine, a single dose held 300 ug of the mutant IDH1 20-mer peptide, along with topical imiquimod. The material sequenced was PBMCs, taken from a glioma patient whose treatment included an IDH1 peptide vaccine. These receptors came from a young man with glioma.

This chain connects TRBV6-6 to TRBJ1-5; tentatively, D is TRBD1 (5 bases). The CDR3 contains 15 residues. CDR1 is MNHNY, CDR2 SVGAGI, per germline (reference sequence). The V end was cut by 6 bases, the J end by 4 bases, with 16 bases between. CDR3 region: CASSRQGGGNQPQHF. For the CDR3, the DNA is TGTGCCAGCAGCCGGCAAGGCGGGGGGAATCAGCCCCAGCATTTT.

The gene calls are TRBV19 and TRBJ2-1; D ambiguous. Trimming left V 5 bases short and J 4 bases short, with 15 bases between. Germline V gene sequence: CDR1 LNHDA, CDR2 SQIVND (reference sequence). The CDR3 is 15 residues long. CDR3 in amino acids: CASSLETGNYNEQFF. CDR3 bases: TGTGCCAGTAGTCTTGAAACCGGCAATTACAATGAGCAGTTCTTC.

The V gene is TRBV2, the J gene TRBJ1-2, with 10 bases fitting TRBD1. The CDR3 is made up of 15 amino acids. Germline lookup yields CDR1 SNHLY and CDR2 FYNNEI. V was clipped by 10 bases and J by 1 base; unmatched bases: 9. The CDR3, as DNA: TGTGCCACCCTCCGCGGGGACAGGGGTAACTATGGCTACACCTTC. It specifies CATLRGDRGNYGYTF.

The DNA of the CDR3 is TGTGCCAGTACTACGACCTTTGTGAGCAATCAGCCCCAGCATTTT. Translation: CASTTTFVSNQPQHF. The V gene is TRBV19, the J gene TRBJ1-5; D ambiguous. Trimming took 7 bases from V and 1 from J, leaving 14 bases between them. Germline V CDR1 and CDR2: LNHDA, SQIVND (reference sequence). This CDR3 region has 15 residues.

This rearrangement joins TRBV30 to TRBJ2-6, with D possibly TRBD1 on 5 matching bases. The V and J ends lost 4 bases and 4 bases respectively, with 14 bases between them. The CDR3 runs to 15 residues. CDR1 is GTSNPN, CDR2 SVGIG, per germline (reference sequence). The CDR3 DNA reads TGTGCCTGGAATTTGGGGCAGGCCGGGGCCAACGTCCTGACTTTC. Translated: CAWNLGQAGANVLTF.

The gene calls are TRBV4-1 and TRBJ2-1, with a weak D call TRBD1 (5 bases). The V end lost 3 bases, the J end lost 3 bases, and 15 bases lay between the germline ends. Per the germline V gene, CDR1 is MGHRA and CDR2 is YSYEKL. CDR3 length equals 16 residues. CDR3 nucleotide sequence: TGCGCCAGCAGCCACCCTACTGGGGCAGGCTACAATGAGCAGTTCTTC. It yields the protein CASSHPTGAGYNEQFF.

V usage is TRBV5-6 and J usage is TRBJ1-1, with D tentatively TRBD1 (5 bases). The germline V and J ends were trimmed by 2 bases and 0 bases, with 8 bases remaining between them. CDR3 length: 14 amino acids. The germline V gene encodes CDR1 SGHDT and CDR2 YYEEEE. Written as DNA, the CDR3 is TGTGCCAGCAGCTTAAACAGGCTGAACACTGAAGCTTTCTTT. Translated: CASSLNRLNTEAFF.

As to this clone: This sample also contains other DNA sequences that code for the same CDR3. The CDR3 protein is CAWSGAGGIYNEQFF. DNA for the CDR3: TGTGCCTGGAGTGGAGCGGGGGGAATATACAATGAGCAGTTCTTC. This sequence joins TRBV30 and TRBJ2-1; 9 nucleotides line up with TRBD2. This CDR3 has 15 residues. Per the germline V gene, CDR1 is GTSNPN and CDR2 is SVGIG (reference sequence). After removal of 1 base from V and 4 bases from J, the junction contained 5 bases not matched to a gene.

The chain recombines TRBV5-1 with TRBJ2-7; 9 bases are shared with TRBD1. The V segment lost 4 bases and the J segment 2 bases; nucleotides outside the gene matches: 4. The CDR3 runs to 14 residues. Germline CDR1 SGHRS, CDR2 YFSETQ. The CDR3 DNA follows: TGCGCCAGCAGCGTGGACAGGGGACCCTACGAGCAGTACTTC. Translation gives CASSVDRGPYEQYF.

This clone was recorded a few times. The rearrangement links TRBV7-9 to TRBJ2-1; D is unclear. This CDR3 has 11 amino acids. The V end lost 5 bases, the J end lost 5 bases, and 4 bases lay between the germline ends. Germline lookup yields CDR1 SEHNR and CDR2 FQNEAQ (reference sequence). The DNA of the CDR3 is TGTGCCAGCAGCAAACACAATGAGCAGTTCTTC. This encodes CASSKHNEQFF.